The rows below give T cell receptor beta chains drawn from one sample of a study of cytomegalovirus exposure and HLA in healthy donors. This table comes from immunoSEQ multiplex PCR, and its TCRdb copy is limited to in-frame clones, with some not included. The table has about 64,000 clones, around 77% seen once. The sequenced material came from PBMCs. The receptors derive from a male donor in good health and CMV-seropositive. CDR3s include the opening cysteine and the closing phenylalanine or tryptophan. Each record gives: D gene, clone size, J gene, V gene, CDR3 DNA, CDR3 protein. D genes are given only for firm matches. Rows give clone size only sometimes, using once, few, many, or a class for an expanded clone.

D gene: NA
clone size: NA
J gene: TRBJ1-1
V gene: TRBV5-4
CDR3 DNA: TGTGCCAGCAGCATACAGGTGAACACTGAAGCTTTCTTT
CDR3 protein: CASSIQVNTEAFF

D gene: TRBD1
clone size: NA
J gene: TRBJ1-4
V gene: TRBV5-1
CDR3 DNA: TGCGCCAGCAGGGGGACAGTTGCAACTAATGAAAAACTGTTTTTT
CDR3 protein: CASRGTVATNEKLFF

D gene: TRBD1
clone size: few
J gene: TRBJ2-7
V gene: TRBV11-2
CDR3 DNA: TGTGCCAGCAGCCCGCCGGGACAGTCCTACGAGCAGTACTTC
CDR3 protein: CASSPPGQSYEQYF

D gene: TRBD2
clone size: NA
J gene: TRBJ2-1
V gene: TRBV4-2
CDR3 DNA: TGTGCCAGCAGCCTTAGACTAGCGGGGCGCTCCTACAATGAGCAGTTCTTC
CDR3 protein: CASSLRLAGRSYNEQFF

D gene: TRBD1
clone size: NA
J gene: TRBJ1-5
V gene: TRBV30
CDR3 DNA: TGTGCCTGGTCCCGGGACAGGGTATGGAGCAATCAGCCCCAGCATTTT
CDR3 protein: CAWSRDRVWSNQPQHF

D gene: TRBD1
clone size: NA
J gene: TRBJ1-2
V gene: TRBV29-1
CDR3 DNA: TGCAGCGTTGAAGATCGACAGGGGGCGAACTATGGCTACACCTTC
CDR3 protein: CSVEDRQGANYGYTF

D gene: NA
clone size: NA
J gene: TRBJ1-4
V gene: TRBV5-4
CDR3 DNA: TGTGCCAGCAGCGACTACGAGGGAGTGGAAAAACTGTTTTTT
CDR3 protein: CASSDYEGVEKLFF

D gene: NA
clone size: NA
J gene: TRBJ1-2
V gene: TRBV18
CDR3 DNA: TGTGCCAGCTCACTAGGGCCCACGGGGGGCTACACCTTC
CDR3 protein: CASSLGPTGGYTF

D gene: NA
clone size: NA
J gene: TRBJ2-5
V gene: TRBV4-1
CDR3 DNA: TGCGCCAGCAGCCAAGATCTGGAGGGGGGGGGCCAAGAGACCCAGTACTTC
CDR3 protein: CASSQDLEGGGQETQYF

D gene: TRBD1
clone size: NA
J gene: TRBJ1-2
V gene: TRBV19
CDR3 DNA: TGTGCCAGTAGAGCGAGGGGGCAGGCCTATGGCTACACCTTC
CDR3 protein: CASRARGQAYGYTF

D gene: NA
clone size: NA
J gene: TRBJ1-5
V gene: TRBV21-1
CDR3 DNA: TGTGCCAGCAGCAACAGGGGTGGGAATCAGCCCCAGCATTTT
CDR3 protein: CASSNRGGNQPQHF

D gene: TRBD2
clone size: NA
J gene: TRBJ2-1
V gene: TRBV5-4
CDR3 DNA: TGTGCCAGCAGCCTACTCCACGGGGGACTAGGGTACAATGAGCAGTTCTTC
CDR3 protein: CASSLLHGGLGYNEQFF

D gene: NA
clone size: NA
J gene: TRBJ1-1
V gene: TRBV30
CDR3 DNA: TGTGCCTGGAGTTTAGACACTGAAGCTTTCTTT
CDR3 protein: CAWSLDTEAFF

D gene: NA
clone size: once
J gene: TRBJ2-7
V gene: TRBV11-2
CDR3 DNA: TGTGCCAGCAGCGCCGCAGGGCGCCCCTACGAGCAGTACTTC
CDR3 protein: CASSAAGRPYEQYF

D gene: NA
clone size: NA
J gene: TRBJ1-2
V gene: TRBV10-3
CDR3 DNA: TGTGCCATCAGTGAGCGGACAGACGTTTATGGCTACACCTTC
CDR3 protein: CAISERTDVYGYTF

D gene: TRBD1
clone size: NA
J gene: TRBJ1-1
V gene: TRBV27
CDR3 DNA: TGTGCCAGCAGTTTTGCACGGACAGGGCCCACTGAAGCTTTCTTT
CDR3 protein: CASSFARTGPTEAFF

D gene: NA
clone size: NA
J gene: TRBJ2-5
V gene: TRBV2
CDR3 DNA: TGTGCCAGCAGTGGGTTGCCTAGCAGTGGAGAGACCCAGTACTTC
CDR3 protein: CASSGLPSSGETQYF

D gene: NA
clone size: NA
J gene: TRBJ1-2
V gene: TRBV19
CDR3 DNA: TGTGCCAGTAGTTGCACAGGGTGCCATGGCTACACCTTC
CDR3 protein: CASSCTGCHGYTF

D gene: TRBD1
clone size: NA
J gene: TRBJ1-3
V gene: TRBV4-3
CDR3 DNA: TGCGCCAGCAGCCAAGATTTGGGACAGGGAAACACCATATATTTT
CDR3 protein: CASSQDLGQGNTIYF

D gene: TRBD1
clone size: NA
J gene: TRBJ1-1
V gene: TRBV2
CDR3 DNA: TGTGCCAGCAGTGCTCTAGGACAGGGCAACACTGAAGCTTTCTTT
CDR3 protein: CASSALGQGNTEAFF

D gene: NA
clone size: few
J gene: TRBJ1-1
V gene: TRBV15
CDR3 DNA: TGTGCCACCAGTAAGGCAGGGAGGACTGAAGCTTTCTTT
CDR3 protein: CATSKAGRTEAFF

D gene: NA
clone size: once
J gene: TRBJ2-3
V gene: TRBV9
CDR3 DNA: TGTGCCAGCAGCGTCGGTATGTTCAGCACAGATACGCAGTATTTT
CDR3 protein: CASSVGMFSTDTQYF

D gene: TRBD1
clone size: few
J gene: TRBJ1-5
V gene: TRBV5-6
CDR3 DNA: TGTGCCAGCAGCTTGGTCCGACAGGGGAACAATCAGCCCCAGCATTTT
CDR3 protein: CASSLVRQGNNQPQHF

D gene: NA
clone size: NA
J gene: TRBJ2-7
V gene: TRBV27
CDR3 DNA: TGTGCCAGCAGTTTAAGTCGGTCCTACGAGCAGTACTTC
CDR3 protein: CASSLSRSYEQYF

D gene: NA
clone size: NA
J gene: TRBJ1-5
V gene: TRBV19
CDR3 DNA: TGTGCCAGTAGTATAGCGCGGGGGAGCCAGCCCCAGCATTTT
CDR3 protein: CASSIARGSQPQHF

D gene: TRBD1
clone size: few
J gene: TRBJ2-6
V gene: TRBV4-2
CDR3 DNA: TGTGCCAGCAGCCAAGAGAGGGACAGTAGCTCTGGGGCCAACGTCCTGACTTTC
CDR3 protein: CASSQERDSSSGANVLTF

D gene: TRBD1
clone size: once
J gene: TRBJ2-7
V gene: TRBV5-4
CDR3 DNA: TGTGCCAGCAGCTTAGCGGGACAGGGTATCGGCTCCTACGAGCAGTACTTC
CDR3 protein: CASSLAGQGIGSYEQYF

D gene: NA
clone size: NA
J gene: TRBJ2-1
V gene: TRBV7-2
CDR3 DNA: TGTGCCAGCAGCTTAGCGGGGGGTGTCTACAATGAGCAGTTCTTC
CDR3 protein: CASSLAGGVYNEQFF

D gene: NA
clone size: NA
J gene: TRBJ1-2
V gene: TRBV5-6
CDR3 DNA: TGTGCCAGCAGCGAGGCTGACTATGGCTACACCTTC
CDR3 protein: CASSEADYGYTF

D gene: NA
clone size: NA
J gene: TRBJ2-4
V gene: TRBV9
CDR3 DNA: TGTGCCAGCAGCGTGGGGGCAGGGCGGCCCAAAAACATTCAGTACTTC
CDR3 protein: CASSVGAGRPKNIQYF

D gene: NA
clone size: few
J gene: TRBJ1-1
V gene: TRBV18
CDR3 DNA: TGTGCCAGGCGGGGAAGGGTAAACACTGAAGCTTTCTTT
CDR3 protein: CARRGRVNTEAFF

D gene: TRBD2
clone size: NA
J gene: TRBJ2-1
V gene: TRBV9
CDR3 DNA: TGTGCCAGCAGCCTAGCGGGGGAACCGTACAATGAGCAGTTCTTC
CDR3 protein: CASSLAGEPYNEQFF

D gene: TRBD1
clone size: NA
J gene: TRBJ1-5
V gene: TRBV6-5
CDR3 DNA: TGTGCCAGCAGTATGGACAGGGGCAATCAGCCCCAGCATTTT
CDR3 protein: CASSMDRGNQPQHF

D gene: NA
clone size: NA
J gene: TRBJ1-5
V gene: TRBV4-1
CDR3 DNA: TGCGCCAGCAGCCAAACTATTAGCAATCAGCCCCAGCATTTT
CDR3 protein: CASSQTISNQPQHF

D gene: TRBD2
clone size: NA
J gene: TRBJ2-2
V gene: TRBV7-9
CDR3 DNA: TGTGCCAGCAGCTTCCGGAGCGGGGGGGCGGACACCGGGGAGCTGTTTTTT
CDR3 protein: CASSFRSGGADTGELFF

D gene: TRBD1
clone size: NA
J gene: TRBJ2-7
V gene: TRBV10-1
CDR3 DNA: TGCGCCAGCAGAACATCGGGGACAGGGGCCTACGAGCAGTACTTC
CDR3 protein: CASRTSGTGAYEQYF

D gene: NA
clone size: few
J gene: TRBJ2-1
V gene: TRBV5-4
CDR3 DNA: TGTGCCAGCAGCCTTGACAGGAATGAGCAGTTCTTC
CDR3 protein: CASSLDRNEQFF

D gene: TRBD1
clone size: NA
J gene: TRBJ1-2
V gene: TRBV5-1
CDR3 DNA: TGCGCCAGCGGCTTCGACAGGGGCCCTTCGCGGGGCTACACCTTC
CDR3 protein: CASGFDRGPSRGYTF